The sequence of this TCR beta chain was determined in a study of blood T cells in healthy people across ages. Concerning this clonotype: Its antigen is undetermined.

Aged about 6 to 90, donors were systemically healthy Caucasians from Russia. Germline V gene data show CDR1 as SGHTA and CDR2 as FQGNSA. CDR3 length: 13 amino acids. Trimming took off 5 bases at V and 4 bases at J, with 11 bases between the two ends. General observations from the study: Aged donors had fewer naive CD4+ cells and lower diversity than long-lived donors. No conclusive comparison of naive versus antigen-experienced cells was possible with unsorted PBMCs.

Primed by a sample-barcoded 5' primer and a J-beta primer mix, a second PCR proceeded for 7 to 11 cycles. TCRdb used MiXCR to reprocess the 5' RACE reads, holding one entry per CDR3 protein. Here the sample spans 700,000 to 950,000 distinct CDR3 sequences, roughly 60% being singletons. The sample was blood. This TCR came from a man aged 25 to 45 in good health. This chain uses TRBV7-2 with TRBJ1-2; D is possibly TRBD1 (5 bases). The CDR3 sequence: CASSPRDGYGYTF. The CDR3 coding sequence is TGTGCCAGCAGCCCCCGGGACGGCTATGGCTACACCTTC.